The 5 T cell receptor beta chains below were found in one sample sequenced in a study of blood T cell repertoires in COVID-19. Clones were read by immunoSEQ multiplex PCR, and TCRdb kept only the in-frame ones, dropping some. The repertoire holds more than 200,000 clones, with approximately 79% as singletons. The source material was peripheral blood. Receptors originate from a woman older than 75 with active or convalescent COVID-19.

The chain couples TRBV19 to TRBJ2-7; TRBD2 matches 9 bases. V gave up 1 base and J gave up 3 bases; unmatched junction bases: 7. Germline V lookup: CDR1 LNHDA, CDR2 SQIVND (reference sequence). The length of the CDR3 is 16 residues. The CDR3 loop reads CASSIALAGSYYEQYF. Here the CDR3 DNA reads TGTGCCAGTAGTATAGCGCTAGCGGGAAGCTACTACGAGCAGTACTTC. The full variable domain, its missing parts supplied by reference TRBV19 and TRBJ2-7, is DGGITQSPKYLFRKEGQNVTLSCEQNLNHDAMYWYRQDPGQGLRLIYYSQIVNDFQKGDIAEGYSVSREKKESFPLTVTSAQKNPTAFYLCASSIALAGSYYEQYFGPGTRLTVT.

This clone appeared a single time. Other DNA sequences from this sample encode an identical CDR3 as well. The V call is TRBV28, the J call TRBJ1-4; 9 positions agree with TRBD1. This CDR3 comprises 15 residues. J was trimmed by 0 bases and V by 6 bases; bases with no gene match: 2. Germline CDR1 and CDR2: MDHEN and SYDVKM. Here the CDR3 DNA reads TGTGCCAGCAGCCGACAGGGGGCAACTAATGAAAAACTGTTTTTT. Its translation is CASSRQGATNEKLFF.

This rearrangement joins TRBV14 to TRBJ2-7; D may be TRBD2 (5 bases). Germline V gene lookup returns CDR1 SGHDN and CDR2 FVKESK. This CDR3 region has 14 residues. V shed 4 bases and J shed 4 bases, with 14 bases lying between them. The DNA for the CDR3 is TGTGCCAGCAGCCTAACCGGGATCCGATACGAGCAGTACTTC. Translated: CASSLTGIRYEQYF. The full variable domain, its missing parts supplied by reference TRBV14 and TRBJ2-7, is EAGVTQFPSHSVIEKGQTVTLRCDPISGHDNLYWYRRVMGKEIKFLLHFVKESKQDESGMPNNRFLAERTGGTYSTLKVQPAELEDSGVYFCASSLTGIRYEQYFGPGTRLTVT.

Points on this clone: Additional DNA sequences in this sample encode the identical CDR3. The chain is built from TRBV12-3 or TRBV12-4 and TRBJ1-5; D remains ambiguous. V lost 3 bases and J lost 4, with 4 bases in between. The CDR3 covers 12 residues. The CDR3 region has the DNA TGTGCCAGCAGTTTGCTAAATCAGCCCCAGCATTTT. Translated, it gives CASSLLNQPQHF.

The chain links TRBV28 to TRBJ1-5; D gene ambiguous. Trimming removed 5 bases from V and 6 bases from J, with 8 bases in between. Looked up from germline, CDR1 is MDHEN and CDR2 is SYDVKM. CDR3 length: 12 residues. CDR3 residues: CASSVVRQPQHF. CDR3 in DNA: TGTGCCAGCAGTGTCGTGCGTCAGCCCCAGCATTTT.